This TCR beta chain was recovered during a study of shared clonotypes between healthy human individuals. Libraries were prepared by immunoSEQ multiplex PCR; TCRdb keeps only in-frame clonotypes and omits some of them. This repertoire shows about 380,000 clones, 96% found once; its top ten account for 0.32%. Germline V gene sequence: CDR1 SGHVS, CDR2 FNYEAQ. V shed 5 bases and J shed 2 bases, with 13 bases lying between them. This CDR3 spans 14 amino acids. V gene TRBV7-6 combines with J gene TRBJ2-7; D is possibly TRBD2 (5 bases). The sequencing sample was made of memory CD8+ T cells sorted from blood. Subset described: CD45RO+ cells pooled with CCR7-negative TemRA cells. The source is a man aged 25 to 40 in good health. DNA of the CDR3: TGTGCCAGCAGCGCAAGGCACGGGACCTACGAGCAGTACTTC. Encoded protein: CASSARHGTYEQYF.